The 32 T cell receptor beta chains below all came from one sample that was sequenced in a study of OX40 agonist ivuxolimab in advanced cancers. The data were produced by immunoSEQ multiplex PCR, yet TCRdb's version contains in-frame clones alone and is incomplete. This repertoire shows approximately 50,000 clones, over 80% found once; its top ten account for roughly 4%. The sequencing here drew on CD4+ or CD8+ T cells sorted from blood, taken in a trial of the OX40 agonist ivuxolimab. The receptors stem from an adult with an advanced solid tumor such as melanoma, head and neck, liver or kidney cancer.

The V gene is TRBV7-3, the J gene TRBJ1-5; D is ambiguous. Per germline, CDR1 SGHTA and CDR2 FQGTGA. V dropped 5 bases and J dropped 9 bases, with 11 bases sitting between them. The CDR3 has 12 residues. CDR3 loop: CASSAPGGPQHF. CDR3 nucleotide sequence: TGTGCCAGCAGCGCACCCGGTGGGCCCCAGCATTTT.

V gene TRBV6-5 combines with J gene TRBJ1-6; 8 bases align to TRBD1. The CDR3 has 14 amino acids. The V gene end was trimmed by 6 bases and the J gene end by 5 bases; junction bases not matched to a gene: 3. Germline assignment: CDR1 MNHEY and CDR2 SVGAGI. CDR3 bases: TGTGCCAGCAGCCCGGGACAGGATAATTCACCCCTCCACTTT. Its translation is CASSPGQDNSPLHF.

The chain combines TRBV5-6 with TRBJ2-2; D perhaps matches TRBD1 (5 bases). The V and J ends lost 0 bases and 8 bases respectively, with 11 bases between them. The CDR3 loop spans 14 amino acids. The germline CDR1 and CDR2 sequences are SGHDT and YYEEEE. CDR3 residues: CASSLVGERGELFF. CDR3 DNA: TGTGCCAGCAGCTTGGTAGGGGAACGGGGGGAGCTGTTTTTT.

This clone was observed once. The chain carries TRBV7-2 and TRBJ2-1, with 13 bases fitting TRBD2. The CDR3 sequence is 15 residues long. Trimming removed 5 bases from V and 6 bases from J; junction bases left unmatched: 4. Germline CDR1 and CDR2: SGHTA and FQGNSA. CDR3 in DNA: TGTGCCAGCAGCGGAGGGACTAGCGGGACCAATGAGCAGTTCTTC. This encodes CASSGGTSGTNEQFF.

To note about this clone: The CDR3 does not end in the conserved phenylalanine or tryptophan, so this is likely a read error. The CDR3 bases are TGTGCCTGGAGTGTAAATCGCGGGACAGTTATTTCACCCCTCCACCTT. The encoded protein is CAWSVNRGTVISPLHL. The chain links TRBV30 to TRBJ1-6; 7 bases align to TRBD1. V trimming: 0 bases; J trimming: 9 bases; junction bases outside the gene matches: 11. The CDR3 covers 16 residues. CDR1 GTSNPN and CDR2 SVGIG come from the germline V gene (reference sequence).

This chain uses TRBV4-3 with TRBJ1-1; D not resolved. Germline CDR1 LGHNA, CDR2 YSLEER. This CDR3 comprises 16 residues. With 6 bases removed from V and 0 bases from J, the gap between germline ends came to 17 bases. The CDR3 DNA is TGCGCCAGCAGTCACCAAGCGCACAGCTTGAACACTGAAGCTTTCTTT. Its protein is CASSHQAHSLNTEAFF.

The chain combines TRBV11-1 with TRBJ1-3; perhaps TRBD1 as D (5 bases). Trimming took 5 bases from V and 0 from J, leaving 8 bases between them. The CDR3 totals 14 residues. Germline loops: CDR1 SGHAT, CDR2 FQDESV (reference sequence). CDR3 region: CASSRQSSGNTIYF. CDR3 sequence (DNA): TGTGCCAGCAGCCGACAGTCCTCTGGAAACACCATATATTTT.

This sequence joins TRBV6-1 and TRBJ1-6, with a tentative D call TRBD1 (5 bases). CDR3 length equals 14 residues. Trimming pared 5 bases from V and 9 bases from J, leaving 14 bases between. Germline values: CDR1 MNHNS, CDR2 SASEGT. As DNA, the CDR3 is TGTGCCAGCAGTTATGAAGGGGCGAGTTCACCCCTCCACTTT. Translation: CASSYEGASSPLHF.

In regard to this clone: A read error may account for a junction end that differs from germline. The rearrangement uses TRBV5-3 and TRBJ1-6; weak D call: TRBD1 (6 bases). TRBV5-3 has ORF status, its function being uncertain. The CDR3 contains 15 residues. The CDR3 spells CASSLVGQGNSPLHF. CDR3 in DNA: TGTGCCAGCAGCTTGGTCGGCCAGGGGAATTCACCCCTCCACTTT.

The V gene is TRBV7-2, the J gene TRBJ2-1; D perhaps matches TRBD2 (6 bases). Trimming cost V 1 base and J 5 bases, with 9 bases left between them. CDR1 and CDR2 (germline): SGHTA, FQGNSA. The CDR3 sequence is 14 residues long. The CDR3 DNA reads as TGTGCCAGCAGCTTAGGGGGGGACCACAATGAGCAGTTCTTC. Protein sequence: CASSLGGDHNEQFF.

This clone was seen only once. The chain has TRBV4-2 and TRBJ2-2; D is unresolved. CDR3 length: 14 residues. Trimming stripped 0 bases from V and 6 bases from J, with 8 bases between. Germline V gene lookup returns CDR1 LGHNA and CDR2 YNFKEQ. The DNA of the CDR3 is TGTGCCAGCAGCCAAGATCAGTGGGCCGGGGAGCTGTTTTTT. Protein: CASSQDQWAGELFF.

This clone has just a few counts. The chain is built from TRBV19 and TRBJ2-3; a possible D gene is TRBD2 (6 bases). Germline CDR1 LNHDA, CDR2 SQIVND (reference sequence). This CDR3 region has 16 residues. V shed 6 bases and J shed 2 bases, with 18 bases lying between them. Here the CDR3 reads CASSQGGEFFTDTQYF. CDR3 in DNA: TGTGCCAGTAGCCAAGGAGGGGAATTCTTCACAGATACGCAGTATTTT.

This rearrangement joins TRBV9 to TRBJ2-7; the D gene is possibly TRBD1 (7 bases). Trimming left V 0 bases short and J 4 bases short, with 14 bases between. The CDR3 has 15 amino acids. The germline CDR1 and CDR2 sequences are SGDLS and YYNGEE. CDR3 coding DNA: TGTGCCAGCAGCGTAGACCCGACAGGGAGGTACGAGCAGTACTTC. Translating it yields CASSVDPTGRYEQYF. Variable domain in full (rest from reference TRBV9 and TRBJ2-7): DSGVTQTPKHLITATGQRVTLRCSPRSGDLSVYWYQQSLDQGLQFLIQYYNGEERAKGNILERFSAQQFPDLHSELNLSSLELGDSALYFCASSVDPTGRYEQYFGPGTRLTVT.

The DNA of the CDR3 is TGTGCCAGCAGCTTGGATTGGGGCAGGAGCTCCTACGAGCAGTACTTC. Its translation is CASSLDWGRSSYEQYF. The V and J genes are TRBV5-6 and TRBJ2-7; D perhaps matches TRBD1 (5 bases). Per germline, CDR1 SGHDT and CDR2 YYEEEE. V was pared by 0 bases and J by 0 bases, with 13 bases between. The CDR3 totals 16 residues.

This chain uses TRBV18 with TRBJ1-2; D perhaps matches TRBD1 (5 bases). The CDR3 totals 16 residues. Germline values: CDR1 KGHSH, CDR2 LQKENI. V shed 3 bases and J shed 2 bases, with 16 bases lying between them. The CDR3 reads CASSPTTGGSNYGYTF. CDR3 nucleotide sequence: TGTGCCAGCTCACCGACCACCGGGGGGTCCAACTATGGCTACACCTTC. The whole variable domain, remainder taken from reference TRBV18 and TRBJ1-2, is NAGVMQNPRHLVRRRGQEARLRCSPMKGHSHVYWYRQLPEEGLKFMVYLQKENIIDESGMPKERFSAEFPKEGPSILRIQQVVRGDSAAYFCASSPTTGGSNYGYTFGSGTRLTVV.

This rearrangement joins TRBV2 to TRBJ2-5; 10 bases align to TRBD2. This CDR3 has 14 amino acids. The V gene end was trimmed by 8 bases and the J gene end by 4 bases; junction bases not matched to a gene: 7. CDR1 is SNHLY and CDR2 is FYNNEI in the germline V gene. As DNA, the CDR3 is TGTGCCAGCGGAGCGGGGGGGCCCGGAGAGACCCAGTACTTC. It translates to CASGAGGPGETQYF.

The chain has TRBV18 and TRBJ2-7; D gene ambiguous. V was shortened by 4 bases and J by 2 bases, with 6 bases between the two germline ends. Germline V CDR1 and CDR2: KGHSH, LQKENI. This CDR3 contains 12 residues. This CDR3 reads CASSLFAYEQYF. Written as DNA, the CDR3 is TGTGCCAGCTCACTATTCGCCTACGAGCAGTACTTC.

The gene calls are TRBV11-1 and TRBJ2-2, with D tentatively TRBD1 (5 bases). The germline V gene encodes CDR1 SGHAT and CDR2 FQDESV (reference sequence). The V end was cut by 4 bases, the J end by 6 bases, with 12 bases between. This CDR3 has 14 residues. The chain's CDR3 is CASSSQGPAGELFF. CDR3 bases: TGTGCCAGCAGCTCGCAGGGCCCGGCCGGGGAGCTGTTTTTT.

The CDR3 sequence is CASSSGGTRTDTQYF. CDR3 DNA sequence: TGTGCCAGCAGCTCGGGGGGGACCCGCACAGATACGCAGTATTTT. The rearrangement links TRBV11-1 to TRBJ2-3; 8 bases line up with TRBD2. Trimming cost V 4 bases and J 1 base; bases outside gene matches: 4. There are 15 residues in the CDR3. CDR1 and CDR2 from the germline V gene are SGHAT and FQDESV (reference sequence).

The sample holds a few counts of this clone. The rearrangement links TRBV9 to TRBJ2-5; D unresolved. This CDR3 has 13 amino acids. The germline V gene encodes CDR1 SGDLS and CDR2 YYNGEE. The ends were cut back, 4 bases at V and 7 bases at J, with 14 bases in the middle. The CDR3: CASSPTFVGTQYF. CDR3 DNA sequence: TGTGCCAGCAGCCCGACTTTTGTCGGGACCCAGTACTTC.

The chain is built from TRBV19 and TRBJ2-5; possible D gene TRBD2, 5 bases. The CDR3 runs to 15 residues. Germline-derived CDR1 and CDR2 are LNHDA and SQIVND (reference sequence). The germline V and J ends were trimmed by 3 bases and 2 bases, with 13 bases remaining between them. CDR3 protein: CASSMRRGIQETQYF. CDR3 coding DNA: TGTGCCAGTAGTATGAGACGGGGAATACAAGAGACCCAGTACTTC.

V is TRBV28 and J is TRBJ1-2, with a weak D call TRBD1 (5 bases). Germline lookup yields CDR1 MDHEN and CDR2 SYDVKM. The CDR3 covers 12 residues. V lost 6 bases and J 7 bases, leaving 12 bases between the germline ends. The CDR3 region has the DNA TGTGCCAGCAGGATAACAGGTATTGGCTACACCTTC. Encoded protein: CASRITGIGYTF.

The chain couples TRBV6-6 to TRBJ2-7; D possibly corresponds to TRBD1 (5 bases). Germline assignment: CDR1 MNHNY and CDR2 SVGAGI (reference sequence). The ends were cut back, 2 bases at V and 5 bases at J, with 13 bases in the middle. CDR3 size: 14 residues. The CDR3 here is CASSYGVRVHEQYF. CDR3 nucleotide sequence: TGTGCCAGCAGTTACGGGGTCAGGGTGCACGAGCAGTACTTC.

The rearrangement links TRBV9 to TRBJ2-1, with TRBD2 identical over 9 bases. The CDR3 extends over 16 amino acids. V shed 1 base and J 6 bases; nucleotides not matched to a gene: 8. Germline V lookup: CDR1 SGDLS, CDR2 YYNGEE. This CDR3 reads CASSVSSGGFFNEQFF. CDR3 in DNA: TGTGCCAGCAGCGTATCCAGCGGGGGGTTCTTCAATGAGCAGTTCTTC.

This clone was counted between two and nine times. The rearrangement joins TRBV7-3 to TRBJ2-1; 12 bases match TRBD2. This CDR3 region has 17 residues. J gave up 2 bases and V 5 bases, and 7 bases lay outside the gene matches. Germline CDR1 and CDR2: SGHTA and FQGTGA. The CDR3 region has the DNA TGTGCCAGCAGCCGCCCTAGCGGGGGGGGACCCTACAATGAGCAGTTCTTC. Translating it yields CASSRPSGGGPYNEQFF. The variable domain in full, completed from reference TRBV7-3 and TRBJ2-1, reads GAGVSQTPSNKVTEKGKYVELRCDPISGHTALYWYRQSLGQGPEFLIYFQGTGAADDSGLPNDRFFAVRPEGSVSTLKIQRTERGDSAVYLCASSRPSGGGPYNEQFFGPGTRLTVL.

The chain is built from TRBV7-2 and TRBJ1-1; D unresolved. V was pared by 3 bases and J by 1 base, with 6 bases between. The CDR3 runs 13 residues. Germline assignment: CDR1 SGHTA and CDR2 FQGNSA. CDR3 loop: CASSFEENTEAFF. CDR3 coding DNA: TGTGCCAGCAGCTTCGAAGAGAACACTGAAGCTTTCTTT.

This chain uses TRBV14 with TRBJ1-5; D call uncertain. Germline assignment: CDR1 SGHDN and CDR2 FVKESK. V lost 4 bases, J lost 4 bases, and 8 bases lay in between. The CDR3 has 13 residues. As DNA, the CDR3 is TGTGCCAGCAGCCGGTCGAGTAATCAGCCCCAGCATTTT. It translates to CASSRSSNQPQHF.

The V call is TRBV2, the J call TRBJ1-1; no firm D call. The V gene's germline CDR1 is SNHLY and CDR2 FYNNEI. The CDR3 has 13 residues. Trimming pared 2 bases from V and 1 base from J, leaving 5 bases between. The CDR3 DNA sequence: TGTGCCAGCAGTGAAACAGAGAACACTGAAGCTTTCTTT. Protein sequence: CASSETENTEAFF.

The V call is TRBV6-5, the J call TRBJ1-5; D perhaps matches TRBD1 (5 bases). V was cut by 2 bases and J by 7 bases, with 15 bases left in between. The CDR3 runs 15 residues. The V gene's germline CDR1 is MNHEY and CDR2 SVGAGI. The DNA for the CDR3 is TGTGCCAGCAGTTACCATCGGGGACCTGGGCAGCCCCAGCATTTT. Translating it yields CASSYHRGPGQPQHF.

The rearrangement joins TRBV7-2 to TRBJ1-6; no clear D. The germline V gene encodes CDR1 SGHTA and CDR2 FQGNSA. CDR3 length: 14 amino acids. Trimming pared 4 bases from V and 11 bases from J, leaving 15 bases between. The CDR3 protein is CASSSTVGGPPLHF. CDR3 bases: TGTGCCAGCAGCTCGACGGTCGGAGGGCCACCCCTCCACTTT.

The chain couples TRBV7-3 to TRBJ2-7; 9 bases are shared with TRBD1. CDR1 and CDR2 (germline): SGHTA, FQGTGA. Unmatched junction bases numbered 9, after V lost 2 bases and J lost 7 bases. The CDR3 contains 15 residues. This CDR3 reads CASSLAGQGMGEQYF. In DNA, the CDR3 is TGTGCCAGCAGCTTAGCCGGACAGGGGATGGGGGAGCAGTACTTC.

The J gene is TRBJ1-4, the V gene TRBV28, with D uncertain. The CDR3 covers 12 residues. The germline gives CDR1 MDHEN, CDR2 SYDVKM. The V and J ends lost 4 bases and 12 bases respectively, with 12 bases between them. Here the CDR3 reads CASSSTPRELFF. The CDR3 DNA sequence: TGTGCCAGCAGTTCAACTCCCCGGGAACTGTTTTTT.